The text below deals with one TCR beta chain. The identical CDR3 is also encoded by other nucleotide sequences in the sample. These data belong to a study of blood T cell repertoires in COVID-19. Study-wide background: COVID-19 samples collected from the United States, Italy and Spain covered acute and convalescent phases. T cells, B-cell-depleted T cells, or PBMCs supplied cDNA or gDNA.

V dropped 0 bases and J dropped 0 bases, with 9 bases sitting between them. This CDR3 has 16 amino acids. Per germline, CDR1 MNHEY and CDR2 SVGAGI. Original analysis: By means of reference gene primer amplification, nucleated cell counts were estimated. Using immunoSEQ multiplex PCR, the repertoire was profiled, and TCRdb retains in-frame clones only, with some absent. The D gene and trimming were derived from the DNA, and the V and J assignments and clone size from that table. Among some 270,000 clones listed, 84% were seen once. The source of this sequence is a woman between 40 and 55 years old who had recovered from COVID-19. The sample was peripheral blood. This chain joins TRBV6-5 and TRBJ2-1, with TRBD2 as a possible D gene (6 bases). The CDR3: CASSYSSGSSYNEQFF. The CDR3 coding sequence is TGTGCCAGCAGTTACTCGAGCGGGTCCTCCTACAATGAGCAGTTCTTC.